A selection of T cell receptor beta chains follows, all from one sample in a study of cytomegalovirus exposure and HLA in healthy donors. Assay used: immunoSEQ multiplex PCR; TCRdb lists only in-frame clones, some missing. The table shows approximately 150,000 clones, with 72% occurring only once. The specimen sequenced was PBMCs. The receptors were gathered from a human donor in good health. Each CDR3 is given with its conserved first and last residue. A D gene is named only where the DNA matches it firmly. Rows give clone size only sometimes, using once, few, many, or a class for an expanded clone.

abundance | j_gene | d_gene | v_gene | CDR3nt | CDR3aa
- | TRBJ2-2 | - | TRBV19 | TGTGCCACCCTCGGACACCTAAACACCGGGGAGCTGTTTTTT | CATLGHLNTGELFF
- | TRBJ1-2 | - | TRBV7-8 | TGTGCCAGCAGCACTATCGAGAAGGATTATGGCTACACCTTC | CASSTIEKDYGYTF
- | TRBJ1-4 | TRBD1 | TRBV5-1 | TGCGCCAGCAGCACCGGGGACAGGGGGAATGAAAAACTGTTTTTT | CASSTGDRGNEKLFF
few | TRBJ2-2 | - | TRBV7-3 | TGTGCCAGCAGCTTAATGGGAGAGAGTGCCGGGGAGCTGTTTTTT | CASSLMGESAGELFF
- | TRBJ1-4 | TRBD1 | TRBV5-6 | TGTGCCAGCAGCTTGGCTGGGACAGGGGACGAAAAACTGTTTTTT | CASSLAGTGDEKLFF
once | TRBJ2-3 | TRBD2 | TRBV9 | TGTGCCAGCAGCGGTCCGGGAGGACACGTATGGGATACGCAGTATTTT | CASSGPGGHVWDTQYF
few | TRBJ2-5 | TRBD1 | TRBV7-2 | TGTGCCAGCAGCTTAGCGGGACAGGGGGTTCAAGAGACCCAGTACTTC | CASSLAGQGVQETQYF
once | TRBJ1-6 | TRBD1 | TRBV9 | TGTGCCAGCAGCGCCAGACAGGGCAACCTTCATAATTCACCCCTCCACTTT | CASSARQGNLHNSPLHF
- | TRBJ1-1 | - | TRBV11-2 | TGTGCCAGCAGCCTTACGGGACATAAGAACACTGAAGCTTTCTTT | CASSLTGHKNTEAFF
- | TRBJ2-5 | TRBD2 | TRBV5-1 | TGCGCCAGCAGCCCGGAAACTAGCGGGGGGAACCAAGAGACCCAGTACTTC | CASSPETSGGNQETQYF
few | TRBJ1-4 | TRBD1 | TRBV18 | TGTGCCAGCTCACCACCGTCCGGACAGGCTAATGAAAAACTGTTTTTT | CASSPPSGQANEKLFF
- | TRBJ1-4 | - | TRBV2 | TGTGCCAGCAGTGAATCTAGGGGCTCTAATGAAAAACTGTTTTTT | CASSESRGSNEKLFF
- | TRBJ1-4 | - | TRBV19 | TGTGCCAGTTGGGGGGGGCGGGGAGCTGAAAAACTGTTTTTT | CASWGGRGAEKLFF
- | TRBJ1-2 | TRBD1 | TRBV19 | TGTGCCAGTAGTATGTGGACAGGGGACTATGGCTACACCTTC | CASSMWTGDYGYTF
once | TRBJ1-6 | TRBD1 | TRBV5-1 | TGCGCCAGCAGCACTGAGGGGACAGAGTCTTCACCCCTCCACTTT | CASSTEGTESSPLHF
- | TRBJ2-2 | TRBD2 | TRBV7-3 | TGTGCCAGCAGCTTACCGGGAGGAACCGGGGAGCTGTTTTTT | CASSLPGGTGELFF
- | TRBJ1-4 | TRBD1 | TRBV18 | TGTGCCAGCTCACCTGTTCTCAAGGGGGCATCTAATGAAAAACTGTTTTTT | CASSPVLKGASNEKLFF
- | TRBJ2-1 | TRBD2 | TRBV7-9 | TGTGCCAGCAGAAGACTAGCGGGGGGCGGCGATGAGCAGTTCTTC | CASRRLAGGGDEQFF
few | TRBJ1-3 | TRBD1 | TRBV5-1 | TGCGCCAGCAGCGGAGGACAGGGGGCAAACGGAAACACCATATATTTT | CASSGGQGANGNTIYF
- | TRBJ2-5 | TRBD2 | TRBV2 | TGTGCCAGCAGTGAAAAGCGGGGGGGAAGTCAAGAGACCCAGTACTTC | CASSEKRGGSQETQYF
- | TRBJ1-1 | - | TRBV15 | TGTGCCACCAGCGAAGCACAGCGGACTGAAGCTTTCTTT | CATSEAQRTEAFF
- | TRBJ2-6 | TRBD2 | TRBV7-3 | TGTGCCAGCGGGAGGGGTCTCATCTCTGGGGCCAACGTCCTGACTTTC | CASGRGLISGANVLTF
- | TRBJ2-7 | TRBD1 | TRBV4-3 | TGCGCCAGCAGCCGGAACACCCGGGACAGATACTACGAGCAGTACTTC | CASSRNTRDRYYEQYF
- | TRBJ1-1 | TRBD1 | TRBV6-1 | TGTGCCAGCACCCCCCGGGACAGGGGCCACACTGAAGCTTTCTTT | CASTPRDRGHTEAFF
- | TRBJ2-2 | - | TRBV27 | TGTGCCAGCAGCAGGAACCCTATACCTGACACCGGGGAGCTGTTTTTT | CASSRNPIPDTGELFF
few | TRBJ1-3 | TRBD1 | TRBV5-1 | TGCGCCAGCAGCTTGGATGGGACAGGGTCTGGAAACACCATATATTTT | CASSLDGTGSGNTIYF
- | TRBJ2-7 | - | TRBV7-9 | TGTGCCAGCAGCTTAGACACAGGGACCTACGAGCAGTACTTC | CASSLDTGTYEQYF
- | TRBJ2-3 | TRBD2 | TRBV7-9 | TGTGCCAGCAGCTTCGAGGGACTAGCGACAGATACGCAGTATTTT | CASSFEGLATDTQYF
- | TRBJ1-6 | - | TRBV4-1 | TGCGCCAGCAGCCAAGATGAGCATTCACCCCTCCACTTT | CASSQDEHSPLHF
few | TRBJ1-1 | - | TRBV9 | TGTGCCAGCAGCGTAGATCCGGTGGAGACGGAAGCTTTCTTT | CASSVDPVETEAFF